These T cell receptor beta chains were read from a single sample in a study of cytomegalovirus exposure and HLA in healthy donors. Sequencing was performed with immunoSEQ multiplex PCR; in TCRdb, only in-frame clones are kept and a portion is missing. The sample holds 260,000 or so clones, 85% to 90% seen once. The source material was PBMCs. Source of these receptors: a woman aged 18-29 years in good health and CMV-seronegative. CDR3s include the opening cysteine and the closing phenylalanine or tryptophan. A D gene is named only where the DNA matches it firmly. Size values are once, few and many counts, or a class for expanded clones, and some rows have none.

CDR3 DNA	CDR3 protein	V gene	J gene	clone size	D gene
TGTGCCAGCAGGTTGTATTCGGATCCCCACTATGGAGCTTTCTTT	CASRLYSDPHYGAFF	TRBV6-5	TRBJ1-1	NA	NA
TGTGCCATCAGCGGGACTTTCGGCACCGGGGAGCTGTTTTTT	CAISGTFGTGELFF	TRBV10-3	TRBJ2-2	NA	NA
TGTGCCAGCAGTTTATCAAATACAGAAAACTATGGCTACACCTTC	CASSLSNTENYGYTF	TRBV27	TRBJ1-2	NA	NA
TGTGCCAGCAGCTTAGCGGGCCAGTCCTACGAGCAGTACTTC	CASSLAGQSYEQYF	TRBV7-2	TRBJ2-7	NA	NA
TGTGCCAGCAGCACTGAAAGCGGGGCCTCCTACAATGAGCAGTTCTTC	CASSTESGASYNEQFF	TRBV7-3	TRBJ2-1	NA	TRBD2
TGTGCCTGGAGTCGAGGACAGGGAACTCCTCTCTCTGGAAACACCATATATTTT	CAWSRGQGTPLSGNTIYF	TRBV30	TRBJ1-3	NA	TRBD1
TGTGCCAGCAGGCTTACAGGGGGAAGGGAGGACTATGGCTACACCTTC	CASRLTGGREDYGYTF	TRBV5-4	TRBJ1-2	NA	TRBD1
TGTGCCACCTCGTATCAGACAGGGAAAAATGAAAAACTGTTTTTT	CATSYQTGKNEKLFF	TRBV6-5	TRBJ1-4	NA	TRBD1
TGTGCCAGTACAGGGTACAATCAGCCCCAGCATTTT	CASTGYNQPQHF	TRBV19	TRBJ1-5	NA	NA
TGTGCCAGCAGCTCTCCAATACCCAGGGTAGTCCCCTACAGCAGAAGGGAATCACCCCTCCACTTT	CASSSPIPRVVPYSRRESPLHF	TRBV7-3	TRBJ1-6	NA	NA
TGTGCCAGCAGCTTAGTCGTCGCGGGGGGGGAGGTCAATGAGCAGTTCTTC	CASSLVVAGGEVNEQFF	TRBV11-1	TRBJ2-1	NA	TRBD2
TGCGCCAGCAGCCAATCCTTAGCGCTCCGCTACGAGCAGTACTTC	CASSQSLALRYEQYF	TRBV4-3	TRBJ2-7	NA	NA
TGTGCCAGCAGCGCCCTAGCGGGCCGGTCCTACGAGCAGTACTTC	CASSALAGRSYEQYF	TRBV2	TRBJ2-7	NA	TRBD2
TGTGCCAGTGGTACACTCGGAAACACCATATATTTT	CASGTLGNTIYF	TRBV19	TRBJ1-3	NA	NA
TGTGCCAGCAGCCTCACAGGGGGAGGCGAAAAACTGTTTTTT	CASSLTGGGEKLFF	TRBV6-1	TRBJ1-4	NA	TRBD1
TGTGCCACCAGCAGAGGAATGGGACAGGGTCATGGCTACACCTTC	CATSRGMGQGHGYTF	TRBV15	TRBJ1-2	NA	TRBD1
TGTGCCAGCAGCTTAGACACCAGCTCCTATAATTCACCCCTCCACTTT	CASSLDTSSYNSPLHF	TRBV11-1	TRBJ1-6	NA	NA
TGTGCCAGCACCCCCGGAGAGGGTCTAGGCGAGCAGTACTTC	CASTPGEGLGEQYF	TRBV28	TRBJ2-7	NA	NA
TGTGCCAGCTCATCAGGACAGCAATTTCGAGAGACCCAGTACTTC	CASSSGQQFRETQYF	TRBV18	TRBJ2-5	NA	NA
TGTGCCAGCAGTCCACTCCTCGGCGGGGGACAAGAGACCCAGTACTTC	CASSPLLGGGQETQYF	TRBV28	TRBJ2-5	NA	TRBD2
TGTGCCAGCAGCTTAGGGGGCGGAGGGGAGACCCAGTACTTC	CASSLGGGGETQYF	TRBV5-4	TRBJ2-5	few	NA
TGTGCCTGGAGTGGCACTTACTCTGGAAACACCATATATTTT	CAWSGTYSGNTIYF	TRBV30	TRBJ1-3	NA	NA
TGCAGCGTTGAAGATCGCAGGGGCACCAATGAGCAGTTCTTC	CSVEDRRGTNEQFF	TRBV29-1	TRBJ2-1	NA	NA
TGTGCCAGCAGCCGACGGAGCAGGGGGCAAGAGAACACTGAAGCTTTCTTT	CASSRRSRGQENTEAFF	TRBV11-2	TRBJ1-1	NA	TRBD1
TGTGCCAGCAGCTTAGCGAGTGGTCTCGTCCTCTCTGAAGCTTTCTTT	CASSLASGLVLSEAFF	TRBV7-8	TRBJ1-1	NA	NA
TGTGCCAGTAGTACCCCAAAACGACTAGCGGGTTACAATGAGCAGTTCTTC	CASSTPKRLAGYNEQFF	TRBV19	TRBJ2-1	NA	TRBD2
TGTGCCAGCAGTCTCGGAAACACAGGAGGCAATCAGCCCCAGCATTTT	CASSLGNTGGNQPQHF	TRBV27	TRBJ1-5	NA	NA
TGTGCCAGCAAACCCGGGGCCAGGGGGCCCCAGCATTTT	CASKPGARGPQHF	TRBV6-5	TRBJ1-5	NA	NA
TGTGCCAGCAGCTCGCAGGGACACTCTGGGGCCAACGTCCTGACTTTC	CASSSQGHSGANVLTF	TRBV7-8	TRBJ2-6	NA	NA
TGTGCCAGCGATACAGTGGACACCGGGGAGCTGTTTTTT	CASDTVDTGELFF	TRBV28	TRBJ2-2	NA	NA
TGTGCCAGCAGCTTTGGGGGACAGGGTACCGGGGAGCTGTTTTTT	CASSFGGQGTGELFF	TRBV5-4	TRBJ2-2	NA	TRBD1
TGTGCTAGTGGTTTTCGGGCCGTGGGACTAGCGGGAGGGGGGGGGACAGATACGCAGTATTTT	CASGFRAVGLAGGGGTDTQYF	TRBV12-5	TRBJ2-3	NA	TRBD2
TGCGCCAGCAGCTTGATAGGGGGTCAGGATGGCTACACCTTC	CASSLIGGQDGYTF	TRBV5-1	TRBJ1-2	NA	NA
TGTGCCAGCAGCCCAAGGGGGATGAGCTCTGGGGCCAACGTCCTGACTTTC	CASSPRGMSSGANVLTF	TRBV21-1	TRBJ2-6	once	NA
TGTGCCTGGGGGAAGTCAGGGATCAATCAGCCCCAGCATTTT	CAWGKSGINQPQHF	TRBV30	TRBJ1-5	NA	NA
TGTGCCAGCAGCTTAGTACCAGAAGTCAACGAGCAGTACTTC	CASSLVPEVNEQYF	TRBV7-6	TRBJ2-7	NA	NA
TGTGCCAGCAGCTTAGTCGGACAGGGAAGGGACGAGCAGTACTTC	CASSLVGQGRDEQYF	TRBV11-2	TRBJ2-7	NA	TRBD1
TGTGCCAGCAGTCCCTGGACAGGAGTGCAGCCCCAGCATTTT	CASSPWTGVQPQHF	TRBV27	TRBJ1-5	few	TRBD1
TGTGCCAGCAGGTCACCGGGAAACTCTGGAAACACCATATATTTT	CASRSPGNSGNTIYF	TRBV7-9	TRBJ1-3	NA	NA
TGCGCCAGCAGCTTGGGGGGGGTTAGCAATCAGCCCCAGCATTTT	CASSLGGVSNQPQHF	TRBV5-1	TRBJ1-5	NA	NA
TGTGCCAGCAGCCCCACGACAGGGGCATACAATGAGCAGTTCTTC	CASSPTTGAYNEQFF	TRBV6-6	TRBJ2-1	NA	TRBD1
TGTGCCAGCAGCCCCCGTGGGGAGATAGCGGTTACCGGGGAGCTGTTTTTT	CASSPRGEIAVTGELFF	TRBV9	TRBJ2-2	few	NA
TGTGCCAGCAGTGAAGCACAGGGTTGGTCACCCCTCCACTTT	CASSEAQGWSPLHF	TRBV6-1	TRBJ1-6	NA	NA
TGTGCCAGCTCACCGAGGGTCAAGCGGGAGTCCTACGAGCAGTACTTC	CASSPRVKRESYEQYF	TRBV18	TRBJ2-7	NA	TRBD2
TGTGCCAGCAGCGCCACAGGGTACGAGCAGTACTTC	CASSATGYEQYF	TRBV7-9	TRBJ2-7	NA	NA
TGCGCCAGCAGCCATCCTAGCGGGACTCAAGAGACCCAGTACTTC	CASSHPSGTQETQYF	TRBV4-1	TRBJ2-5	NA	TRBD2
TGTGCCAGTAGTATGCGGGGGACTAGCGGGAGGACAGATACGCAGTATTTT	CASSMRGTSGRTDTQYF	TRBV19	TRBJ2-3	NA	TRBD2
TGTGCCAGCAGAACACAAGAAAAACTGTTTTTT	CASRTQEKLFF	TRBV2	TRBJ1-4	few	NA
TGTGCCAGCCGGTTCAATGAAAAACTGTTTTTT	CASRFNEKLFF	TRBV6-1	TRBJ1-4	NA	NA
TGTGCCAGCAGTTACTCTTCTCGGGGTCTGAACTATGGCTACACCTTC	CASSYSSRGLNYGYTF	TRBV6-5	TRBJ1-2	NA	NA
TGTGCCAGTAGACCCGGGACAGCGGACGCGGGTGGCTACACCTTC	CASRPGTADAGGYTF	TRBV19	TRBJ1-2	NA	TRBD1
TGTGCCAGCAGTTACTCCCAGGTGAACACTGAAGCTTTCTTT	CASSYSQVNTEAFF	TRBV6-5	TRBJ1-1	once	NA
TGTGCCAGTAGTCCTCGGGAAAATTCACCCCTCCACTTT	CASSPRENSPLHF	TRBV19	TRBJ1-6	NA	NA
TGTGCCAGCAGCGTCAGGGGTGATCGGCAGCCCCAGCATTTT	CASSVRGDRQPQHF	TRBV7-2	TRBJ1-5	NA	NA